The present T cell receptor beta chain was sequenced within a study of CD8 T cells in ankylosing spondylitis. With molecular barcodes, quantitative 5'-RACE was used to make the TCR beta libraries. Via MiXCR, TCRdb re-called the 5' RACE reads, giving one row per CDR3 protein. In the table there are over 600,000 distinct CDR3 sequences, over 15% of which are singletons. Study-level points and caveats: Relatively rare in peripheral blood, disease-linked clones were also CD8+. The study identified a TCR beta motif of under 10 highly homologous variants that appeared characteristic of ankylosing spondylitis blood. Matched ankylosing spondylitis synovial fluid reportedly showed significant enrichment of disease-linked clones.

V lost 7 bases, J lost 1 base, and 17 bases lay in between. CDR1 LNHDA and CDR2 SQIVND come from the germline V gene (reference sequence). This CDR3 spans 16 amino acids. In this sample, this clonotype turned up a few times. Its specificity is not known. The V and J genes are TRBV19 and TRBJ1-5, with D possibly TRBD1 on 6 matching bases. The TCR originated in a male donor with ankylosing spondylitis. Material for sequencing was blood, either unsorted or a sorted T cell fraction (not recorded which). For the CDR3, the DNA is TGTGCCAGTAACCCGCGGGCAGGGGAGAGCAATCAGCCCCAGCATTTT. As protein: CASNPRAGESNQPQHF. Combining the CDR3 with reference TRBV19 and TRBJ1-5 gives the whole variable domain DGGITQSPKYLFRKEGQNVTLSCEQNLNHDAMYWYRQDPGQGLRLIYYSQIVNDFQKGDIAEGYSVSREKKESFPLTVTSAQKNPTAFYLCASNPRAGESNQPQHFGDGTRLSIL.